This T cell receptor beta chain was recorded in a study of T-cell reconstitution after alpha-beta-depleted transplantation in children. This clonotype has just a few counts. TCRbeta library preparation incorporated unique molecular identifiers. TCRdb independently ran MiXCR on the PCR reads; one entry per CDR3 protein. Of some 200,000 distinct CDR3 sequences listed, less than 15% are singletons. Germline assignment: CDR1 MNHNS and CDR2 SASEGT. CDR3 length equals 16 residues. Trimming removed 6 bases from V and 0 bases from J; junction bases left unmatched: 8. This receptor was obtained from a human donor who donated a stem cell graft to a child with acute lymphoblastic leukemia. The specimen was PBMCs from the stem cell graft donor, collected from the stem cell graft. The chain links TRBV6-1 to TRBJ2-7, with TRBD2 identical over 10 bases. The CDR3 is CASRQPGLARSYEQYF. CDR3 DNA: TGTGCCAGCAGGCAGCCGGGACTAGCGCGCTCCTACGAGCAGTACTTC.